Listed here are 12 T cell receptor beta chains from one sample, sequenced in a study of regulatory T cells in long-lasting Graves disease. Time point specified: newly diagnosed GD, antithyroid drugs for less than 3 months. PBMCs provided the RNA from which the TCR library was made. Both iRepertoire HTBI primers and Arm-PCR of CDR3 regions were used to build the TCR beta libraries. Each CDR3 protein gets one entry after TCRdb re-called the multiplex PCR reads with MiXCR. The sample shows about 420,000 distinct CDR3 sequences, 15% to 20% of them seen only once. Another study also made use of these data, one on T cells in Graves' hyperthyroidism and ophthalmopathy.

The source was peripheral blood mononuclear cells (PBMCs), collected at new diagnosis, from a patient treated with antithyroid drugs. The receptors originated from a woman between 18 and 30 years old with Graves disease.

This chain joins TRBV27 and TRBJ2-7; D is perhaps TRBD1 or TRBD2 (5 bases each). The germline V gene encodes CDR1 MNHEY and CDR2 SMNVEV (reference sequence). Between the trimmed V and J ends, which lost 6 bases and 4 bases, there was a span of 10 bases. This CDR3 contains 12 residues. CDR3 loop: CASRGTEYEQYF. DNA for the CDR3: TGTGCCAGCAGGGGGACGGAATACGAGCAGTACTTC.

As concerns this clonotype: A much larger clone is a single base away; this may be a read error. The conserved phenylalanine or tryptophan is not found at the CDR3 terminus, so this likely reflects a read error. The chain recombines TRBV24-1 with TRBJ2-1; D is unclear. The V gene lost 0 bases and the J gene lost 5 bases, with 7 bases spanning the gap. This CDR3 region has 14 residues. Germline-derived CDR1 and CDR2 are KGHDR and SFDVKD. CDR3 loop: CATSDLSGNNEQFS. For the CDR3, the DNA is TGTGCCACCAGTGATTTGTCAGGTAACAATGAGCAGTTCTCC.

A word on this clonotype: With a much larger clone just one base away, this may be a read error. The gene calls are TRBV5-1 and TRBJ2-3; 9 bases map to TRBD2. The J call is doubtful: the DNA matches TRBJ2-1 better. The CDR3 totals 17 residues. CDR1 SGHRS and CDR2 YFSETQ come from the germline V gene. CDR3 DNA sequence: TGCGCCAGCAGCCAGACCCCGGCGGGAGGGGGGACCTACGAGCAGTTCTTC. It specifies CASSQTPAGGGTYEQFF.

In regard to this clonotype: A much more abundant neighbour one base away suggests this may be a read error. The chain is built from TRBV2 and TRBJ2-1, with D tentatively TRBD2 (7 bases). The CDR3 is 16 amino acids. In germline, CDR1 is SNHLY, CDR2 FYNNEI. Trimming cost V 10 bases and J 9 bases, with 28 bases left between them. Here the CDR3 DNA reads TGTGCCAACAGGATGAAAAGTAGGTGGGAGGGGGGTGAGCAGTTCTTC. Translation gives CANRMKSRWEGGEQFF.

This rearrangement joins TRBV6-1 to TRBJ2-4, with TRBD1 matching 9 bases. Gene TRBJ2-7 matches the end of the DNA better, so the J call may be wrong. The germline gives CDR1 MNHNS, CDR2 SASEGT. The CDR3 runs to 15 residues. CDR3 sequence (DNA): TGTGCCAGCAGTGATCCGGGACAGGGCTCCTACGAGCAGTACTTC. It codes for CASSDPGQGSYEQYF.

This clonotype was detected ten times or more. The CDR3 DNA sequence: TGCAGTGCTGAGGGGGCGGTCTACAATGAGCAGTTCTTC. Its translation: CSAEGAVYNEQFF. The V and J genes are TRBV20-1 and TRBJ2-1, with 7 positions matching TRBD1. V gave up 5 bases and J gave up 3 bases; unmatched junction bases: 4. The germline V gene encodes CDR1 DFQATT and CDR2 SNEGSKA (reference sequence). This CDR3 region has 13 residues.

In this sample, this clonotype turned up many times. The chain employs TRBV3-1 and TRBJ2-3; D is uncertain. This CDR3 has 13 amino acids. V was cut by 0 bases and J by 2 bases, with 3 bases left in between. In germline, CDR1 is LGHDT, CDR2 YNNKEL (reference sequence). CDR3 amino acids: CASSQDNTDTQYF. The CDR3 DNA follows: TGTGCCAGCAGCCAAGACAACACAGATACGCAGTATTTT.

The rearrangement links TRBV28 to TRBJ1-2; D gene ambiguous. The V gene lost 6 bases and the J gene lost 7 bases, with 15 bases spanning the gap. The germline V gene has CDR1 MDHEN and CDR2 SYDVKM. The CDR3 covers 13 residues. The CDR3 is CASRSSGVGGYTF. The CDR3, as DNA: TGTGCCAGCAGGTCTTCAGGAGTGGGTGGCTACACCTTC.

The chain employs TRBV20-1 and TRBJ2-1; 9 nucleotides agree with TRBD1. Trimming removed 6 bases from V and 11 bases from J; junction bases left unmatched: 8. CDR3 length: 12 amino acids. Germline CDR1 reads DFQATT; CDR2 reads SNEGSKA (reference sequence). As DNA, the CDR3 is TGCAGTGCCCGGATGGACAGGGGCCAGCAGTTCTTC. This codes for CSARMDRGQQFF.

This clonotype was counted a few times. The V call is TRBV20-1, the J call TRBJ2-7, with 7 nucleotides matching TRBD1. The J segment lost 2 bases and the V segment lost 0 bases, leaving 4 bases of the junction unmatched. Germline V gives CDR1 DFQATT, CDR2 SNEGSKA (reference sequence). CDR3 length: 14 amino acids. The CDR3 here is CSARDTGTAYEQYF. The CDR3 DNA is TGCAGTGCTAGAGACACCGGGACAGCCTACGAGCAGTACTTC.

J is TRBJ2-1 and V is TRBV19; D remains unclear. The CDR3 runs 14 residues. Per germline, CDR1 LNHDA and CDR2 SQIVND (reference sequence). V was shortened by 2 bases and J by 8 bases, with 13 bases between the two germline ends. CDR3 region: CASSIPSMVDEQFF. The CDR3 DNA sequence: TGTGCCAGTAGTATACCTAGTATGGTCGATGAGCAGTTCTTC.

The CDR3: CASSNPGGGAEKLFF. CDR3 nucleotides: TGTGCCAGCAGCAACCCAGGGGGCGGTGCTGAAAAACTGTTTTTT. This rearrangement joins TRBV11-3 to TRBJ1-4; 8 bases fit TRBD1. Germline trimming cut 5 bases from V and 7 bases from J; bases unmatched to any gene: 9. The germline V gene encodes CDR1 SGHNT and CDR2 YENEEA. The CDR3 runs 15 residues.